The 20 T cell receptor beta chains presented below share a single source sample, sequenced in a study of T cell responses to AZD1222 COVID-19 vaccine. The repertoire was sequenced with immunoSEQ multiplex PCR; TCRdb's copy has only in-frame clones and lacks some. The sample shows tens of thousands of clones, 75% to 90% of them seen only once. The sequenced sample was peripheral blood, obtained on day 0 of AZD1222 vaccination. The source of these receptors is an adult in good health.

The CDR3 protein is CASSEALRMNTEAFF. The CDR3 bases are TGTGCCAGCAGTGAAGCGCTTAGGATGAACACTGAAGCTTTCTTT. The chain is built from TRBV2 and TRBJ1-1; D is ambiguous. Trimming shortened V by 0 bases and J by 0 bases, and 8 bases separated the two germline ends. The CDR3 sequence is 15 residues long. Germline V lookup: CDR1 SNHLY, CDR2 FYNNEI.

The chain combines TRBV6-6 with TRBJ2-7, with D perhaps matching TRBD2 (5 bases). The CDR3 has 15 residues. CDR1 and CDR2 (germline): MNHNY, SVGAGI (reference sequence). The V gene lost 0 bases and the J gene lost 6 bases, with 15 bases spanning the gap. The CDR3 nucleotides are TGTGCCAGCAGTTACTCGAGGGCTGGTGTTTCCGAGCAGTACTTC. It encodes CASSYSRAGVSEQYF.

This chain uses TRBV5-4 with TRBJ1-4, with no clear D. The CDR3 is 15 residues long. The germline V and J ends were trimmed by 5 bases and 0 bases, with 11 bases remaining between them. CDR1 is SGHNT, CDR2 YYREEE, per germline (reference sequence). The CDR3 coding sequence is TGTGCCAGCAGACGCTACGGTGCAACTAATGAAAAACTGTTTTTT. Its translation: CASRRYGATNEKLFF.

The J gene is TRBJ1-2, the V gene TRBV5-6; D not certain. Germline values: CDR1 SGHDT, CDR2 YYEEEE. This CDR3 has 16 residues. V lost 6 bases to trimming and J lost 1 base, with 19 bases between them. The CDR3 loop reads CASTSPLEIFNYGYTF. The CDR3 DNA sequence: TGTGCCAGCACCTCCCCCTTGGAAATTTTTAACTATGGCTACACCTTC.

The chain joins TRBV18 to TRBJ2-7; 7 bases agree with TRBD1. Germline lookup yields CDR1 KGHSH and CDR2 LQKENI. Trimming at V came to 3 bases and at J to 1 base, leaving 9 bases not matched to a gene. The length of the CDR3 is 16 residues. CDR3 region: CASSPGQIEISYEQYF. The CDR3 DNA reads as TGTGCCAGCTCACCGGGACAGATCGAAATATCCTACGAGCAGTACTTC.

This rearrangement joins TRBV19 to TRBJ1-1; D gene unclear. The CDR3 totals 14 residues. Germline CDR1 reads LNHDA; CDR2 reads SQIVND (reference sequence). Trimming removed 5 bases from V and 0 bases from J, with 10 bases in between. In nucleotides, the CDR3 is TGTGCCAGTAGTGTAACAGCTGTGAACACTGAAGCTTTCTTT. Its translation is CASSVTAVNTEAFF.

CDR3 bases: TGCGCCAGCAGCGAGGGACCGGGAGCTAACTATGGCTACACCTTC. Amino acid sequence: CASSEGPGANYGYTF. The rearrangement uses TRBV4-3 and TRBJ1-2, with D tentatively TRBD1 (5 bases). The V gene lost 5 bases and the J gene lost 0 bases, with 13 bases spanning the gap. This CDR3 comprises 15 residues. Per germline, CDR1 LGHNA and CDR2 YSLEER.

This chain connects TRBV6-5 to TRBJ2-1; a possible D gene is TRBD1 (6 bases). V was shortened by 5 bases and J by 2 bases, with 10 bases between the two germline ends. This CDR3 contains 14 residues. Germline CDR1 and CDR2: MNHEY and SVGAGI. The CDR3 reads CASSNRDTYNEQFF. In nucleotides, the CDR3 is TGTGCCAGCAGTAACCGGGACACCTACAATGAGCAGTTCTTC.

The chain joins TRBV4-1 to TRBJ1-1, with D hard to call. V lost 1 base and J lost 0, with 12 bases in between. Germline V gene lookup returns CDR1 MGHRA and CDR2 YSYEKL. This CDR3 comprises 16 residues. In nucleotides, the CDR3 is TGCGCCAGCAGCCAAGTACGAGCGGGAATGAACACTGAAGCTTTCTTT. Its protein is CASSQVRAGMNTEAFF.

The chain is built from TRBV7-9 and TRBJ2-3, with D maybe TRBD2 (6 bases). The germline V gene encodes CDR1 SEHNR and CDR2 FQNEAQ (reference sequence). This CDR3 has 15 residues. Trimming took 0 bases from V and 2 from J, leaving 9 bases between them. The CDR3 DNA reads TGTGCCAGCAGCTTAGCGGCGGGAAACACAGATACGCAGTATTTT. Translating gives CASSLAAGNTDTQYF.

The rearrangement joins TRBV6-2 or TRBV6-3 to TRBJ2-7; D is undetermined. Germline V gene lookup returns CDR1 MNHEY and CDR2 SVGEGT. CDR3 length equals 18 residues. Trimming removed 0 bases from V and 2 bases from J, with 20 bases in between. The CDR3 here is CASSYSLASGLDTYEQYF. In DNA, the CDR3 is TGTGCCAGCAGTTACTCGCTCGCCAGTGGGCTAGATACCTACGAGCAGTACTTC.

The V and J genes are TRBV27 and TRBJ1-1; TRBD1 aligns across 8 bases. Germline loops: CDR1 MNHEY, CDR2 SMNVEV (reference sequence). The V and J ends lost 8 bases and 0 bases, in that order; junction bases with no gene match: 5. The CDR3 consists of 14 residues. DNA of the CDR3: TGTGCCAGCGTACGGGACAGGTTGAACACTGAAGCTTTCTTT. Its protein is CASVRDRLNTEAFF.

This clone was detected a few times. V gene TRBV28 combines with J gene TRBJ1-3; D is perhaps TRBD1 (5 bases). V was trimmed by 5 bases and J by 0 bases, leaving 11 bases between them. The CDR3 has 15 amino acids. Germline V CDR1 and CDR2: MDHEN, SYDVKM. CDR3 residues: CASSLSTVSGNTIYF. The CDR3 nucleotides are TGTGCCAGCAGTCTATCGACAGTCTCTGGAAACACCATATATTTT.

This sequence joins TRBV7-9 and TRBJ2-3; D uncertain. The germline V and J ends were trimmed by 3 bases and 1 base, with 11 bases remaining between them. Germline V gives CDR1 SEHNR, CDR2 FQNEAQ (reference sequence). The CDR3 extends over 15 amino acids. DNA of the CDR3: TGTGCCAGCAGCTTGACTGAGCAACGCACAGATACGCAGTATTTT. It is translated as CASSLTEQRTDTQYF.

The chain carries TRBV5-1 and TRBJ2-1; tentatively, D is TRBD1 (6 bases). Trimming took 5 bases from V and 5 from J, leaving 11 bases between them. Germline CDR1 SGHRS, CDR2 YFSETQ. The CDR3 loop spans 13 amino acids. The CDR3 protein is CASSYRDNNEQFF. CDR3 in DNA: TGCGCCAGCAGTTACAGGGATAACAATGAGCAGTTCTTC.

V is TRBV19 and J is TRBJ1-2; the D gene is possibly TRBD1 (5 bases). The CDR3 covers 15 residues. Germline loops: CDR1 LNHDA, CDR2 SQIVND (reference sequence). Trimming took 10 bases from V and 4 from J, leaving 22 bases between them. CDR3 DNA sequence: TGTGCCACCACCCCAGGGCAGGGAGGCGGCTATGGCTACACCTTC. As protein: CATTPGQGGGYGYTF.

The V call is TRBV29-1, the J call TRBJ1-4, with D tentatively TRBD1 (5 bases). Between the trimmed V and J ends, which lost 6 bases and 0 bases, there was a span of 5 bases. In germline, CDR1 is SQVTM, CDR2 ANQGSEA. The CDR3 has 12 residues. CDR3 nucleotide sequence: TGCAGCGTGACAGCAACTAATGAAAAACTGTTTTTT. It specifies CSVTATNEKLFF.

This chain joins TRBV6-1 and TRBJ2-1, with 8 bases aligning to TRBD1. There are 14 residues in the CDR3. Germline trimming cut 5 bases from V and 7 bases from J; bases unmatched to any gene: 7. Germline-derived CDR1 and CDR2 are MNHNS and SASEGT. CDR3 in DNA: TGTGCCAGCAGTACCGGACAGGGTCTTAATGAGCAGTTCTTC. Translating gives CASSTGQGLNEQFF.

The V and J genes are TRBV9 and TRBJ1-6, with D possibly matching TRBD1 (6 bases). The CDR3 is made up of 14 amino acids. Trimming stripped 4 bases from V and 10 bases from J, with 15 bases between. CDR1 and CDR2 (germline): SGDLS, YYNGEE. CDR3 nucleotides: TGTGCCAGCAGCCCCGGACGGGGGCGCTCACCCCTCCACTTT. Its translation is CASSPGRGRSPLHF.

This chain joins TRBV11-1 and TRBJ1-2, with D perhaps TRBD1 (6 bases). V was cut by 5 bases and J by 6 bases, with 16 bases left in between. The CDR3 is 14 amino acids. Germline assignment: CDR1 SGHAT and CDR2 FQDESV (reference sequence). CDR3 in amino acids: CASSGKWGRDGYTF. The CDR3 coding sequence is TGTGCCAGCAGCGGAAAGTGGGGGCGCGATGGCTACACCTTC.